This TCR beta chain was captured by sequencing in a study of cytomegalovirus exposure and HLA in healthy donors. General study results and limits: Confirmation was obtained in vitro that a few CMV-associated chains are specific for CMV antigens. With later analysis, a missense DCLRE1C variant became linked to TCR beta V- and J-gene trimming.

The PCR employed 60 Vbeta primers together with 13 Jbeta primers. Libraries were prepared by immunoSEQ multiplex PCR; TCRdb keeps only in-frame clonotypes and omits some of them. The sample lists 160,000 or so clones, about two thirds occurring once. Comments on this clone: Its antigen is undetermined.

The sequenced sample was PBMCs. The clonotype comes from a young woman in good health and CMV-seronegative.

This chain's CDR3 is CATSRDLGRNQPQHF. As DNA, the CDR3 is TGTGCCACCAGCAGAGATCTGGGCAGAAATCAGCCCCAGCATTTT. The chain has TRBV15 and TRBJ1-5; the D is unclear. This CDR3 has 15 residues. The ends were cut back, 0 bases at V and 4 bases at J, with 10 bases in the middle. CDR1 is LNHNV and CDR2 is YYDKDF in the germline V gene (reference sequence).